The present TCR beta chain was sequenced within a study of T cells in narcolepsy. As for the study in general: Patients with NT1 or NT2 and healthy control donors were enrolled. Overall study results and limits: Same-patient CSF and blood CD4+ T cell clonotypes included HCRT-specific and TRIB2-specific autoreactive ones. Autoreactive clone sequences were missing from some blood memory CD4+ repertoires. Healthy controls reportedly lacked the autoreactive clonotypes serially found in patients' blood.

V was shortened by 1 base and J by 6 bases, with 8 bases between the two germline ends. The CDR3 is 13 amino acids. Per the germline V gene, CDR1 is KGHSH and CDR2 is LQKENI. Clones were read by immunoSEQ multiplex PCR, and TCRdb kept only the in-frame ones, dropping some. The sample has around 30,000 clones; roughly four fifths are singletons. Of note for this clone: No antigen is known for it.

The material sequenced was memory (CD45RA-) CD4+ T cells from blood. This chain joins TRBV18 and TRBJ2-3; D is perhaps TRBD1 (6 bases). The TCR comes from a human donor in good health. The CDR3 protein is CASSPLGADTQYF. Written as DNA, the CDR3 is TGTGCCAGCTCACCACTGGGGGCTGATACGCAGTATTTT.